What follows is one T cell receptor (beta chain) and its context. Its antigen is not known. The assay was immunoSEQ multiplex PCR, and TCRdb's table has in-frame clones only and misses some. The sample yields some 97,000 clones, about 87% seen once. The sample comes from a study of T cell responses to AZD1222 COVID-19 vaccine. At the level of the study: Doses given second, at about 4 or about 12 weeks, were pooled. Whole-study findings and limits: Seropositivity was recorded at baseline in only six AZD1222 recipients.

The CDR3 sequence is 11 residues long. V was shortened by 4 bases and J by 12 bases, with 15 bases between the two germline ends. Germline loops: CDR1 DFQATT, CDR2 SNEGSKA (reference sequence). Specimen: peripheral blood, collected on day 0 of AZD1222 vaccination. This TCR was recovered from an adult in good health. The chain recombines TRBV20-1 with TRBJ1-2; D call uncertain. The CDR3 DNA reads TGCAGTGCTACGCAGGACCAGCTAGACACCTTC. Protein sequence: CSATQDQLDTF.